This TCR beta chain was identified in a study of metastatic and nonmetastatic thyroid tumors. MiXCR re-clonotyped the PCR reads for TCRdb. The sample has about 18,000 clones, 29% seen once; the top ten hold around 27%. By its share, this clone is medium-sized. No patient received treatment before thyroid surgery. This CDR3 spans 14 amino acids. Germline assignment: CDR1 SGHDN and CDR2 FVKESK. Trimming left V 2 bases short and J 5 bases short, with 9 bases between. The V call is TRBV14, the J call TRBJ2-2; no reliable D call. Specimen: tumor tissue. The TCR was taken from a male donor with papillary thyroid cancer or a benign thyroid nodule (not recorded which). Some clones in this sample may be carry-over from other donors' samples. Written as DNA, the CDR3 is TGTGCCAGCAGCCAATGGGGAATTACCGGGGAGCTGTTTTTT. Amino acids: CASSQWGITGELFF.